Listed below are T cell receptor beta chains from one sample, sequenced in a study of a mutant IDH1 vaccine in newly diagnosed glioma. Data came from immunoSEQ multiplex PCR; TCRdb stores just in-frame clones and leaves some out. The sample carries over 30,000 clones, around 87% recorded once. No antigens are known for them. The material sequenced was PBMCs, taken from a glioma patient whose treatment included an IDH1 peptide vaccine. The receptor set was obtained from a young woman with glioma. Both conserved end residues are part of each CDR3. A D gene is named only where the DNA matches it firmly. Clone size, where shown, is once, few, many, or a class for clones that have expanded.

v_call,j_call,cdr3_length,clone_size,d_call,cdr3_nt,cdr3_aa
TRBV4-3,TRBJ2-7,16,-,-,TGCGCCAGCAGCCAAGTGGGGGGCAGCGGGGCCTACGAGCAGTACTTC,CASSQVGGSGAYEQYF
TRBV4-3,TRBJ1-1,16,-,TRBD1,TGCGCCAGCAGCCAGGGGATTACAGGGGGCTCGGTTGCAGCTTTCTTT,CASSQGITGGSVAAFF
TRBV14,TRBJ1-2,12,-,-,TGTGCCAGCAGCCCTGGGGACTATGGCTACACCTTC,CASSPGDYGYTF
TRBV23-1,TRBJ1-2,12,-,-,TGCGTTCCCCAGCGGGTCAGCTATGGCTACACCTTC,CVPQRVSYGYTF
TRBV6-5,TRBJ1-2,13,-,-,TGTGCCAGCAGTTACGGGGGCGACTATGGCTACACCTTC,CASSYGGDYGYTF
TRBV15,TRBJ1-6,16,once,-,TGTGCCACCAGCAGAGAATATCTCTCCTATAATTCACCCCTCCACTTT,CATSREYLSYNSPLHF
TRBV6-6,TRBJ1-3,15,-,-,TGTGCCAGCAGTCCGAAGGACATTTCTGGAAACACCATATATTTT,CASSPKDISGNTIYF
TRBV19,TRBJ1-5,15,-,-,TGTGCCAGTAGTATCGGTGACGTGGTAAGACAGCCCCAGCATTTT,CASSIGDVVRQPQHF
TRBV5-4,TRBJ1-2,15,-,-,TGTGCCAGCAGCCTGGCGCAGGGGCACGACTATGGCTACACCTTC,CASSLAQGHDYGYTF
TRBV5-1,TRBJ1-6,14,-,TRBD1,TGCGCCAGCAGCTGGGGACAGGGGGATTCACCCCTCCACTTT,CASSWGQGDSPLHF
TRBV4-3,TRBJ1-2,13,-,-,TGCGCCAGCAGCCAAGCACGGAACTATGGCTACACCTTC,CASSQARNYGYTF
TRBV4-1,TRBJ2-2,14,-,TRBD2,TGCGCCAGCGGGGGGCGGGAGGACACCGGGGAGCTGTTTTTT,CASGGREDTGELFF